This T cell receptor (beta chain) was sequenced during a study of blood T cell repertoires in COVID-19. Turning to the study itself: Both acute and convalescent COVID-19 samples were obtained from the United States, Italy and Spain.

Patients at the Seattle site were enrolled during active infection and followed longitudinally. Trimming at V came to 2 bases and at J to 7 bases, leaving 4 bases not matched to a gene. Germline V gene data show CDR1 as GTSNPN and CDR2 as SVGIG (reference sequence). The CDR3 spans 13 residues. Original processing methods: By means of reference gene primer amplification, nucleated cell counts were estimated. TCRdb keeps only in-frame clones here, not all; method: immunoSEQ multiplex PCR. V, J and clone size are taken as reported in that table, and D and trimming were inferred from the DNA itself. Among a few hundred thousand clones listed, around 88% were seen once.

The chain employs TRBV30 and TRBJ1-5; 8 positions agree with TRBD1. The receptor's source is a woman aged 25 to 45 with COVID-19, enrolled during active disease. The sequenced sample consisted of peripheral blood. The CDR3 is CAWSQQGEQPQHF. The CDR3 DNA follows: TGTGCCTGGAGTCAACAGGGGGAACAGCCCCAGCATTTT.